This T cell receptor beta chain was captured in a study of glioma-infiltrating T cells after dendritic cell vaccination. Sequencing used immunoSEQ multiplex PCR; TCRdb keeps in-frame clones, though not all of them. This table holds roughly 100,000 clones, roughly 79% found once. Germline CDR1 reads MNHEY; CDR2 reads SVGAGI. V gave up 2 bases and J gave up 1 base, with 5 bases separating them. The CDR3 is 13 residues long. Sequencing was performed on blood, taken before dendritic cell vaccination. The chain uses TRBV6-5 and TRBJ1-1; D not certain. This TCR came from a human donor with glioblastoma. The CDR3 loop reads CASSYAGNTEAFF. The DNA of the CDR3 is TGTGCCAGCAGTTACGCGGGGAACACTGAAGCTTTCTTT.